The clone carrying this TCR beta chain was picked up a small number of times. One base away lies a much larger clone, so this may be a sequencing read error. This record comes from a study of blood T cells in healthy people across ages. PCR was performed a second time for about 7 to 12 cycles using a sample-barcoded 5' primer and a J-beta primer mix. Each CDR3 protein is one row after TCRdb ran MiXCR on the 5' RACE reads. The sample carries a few hundred thousand distinct CDR3 sequences, 45% to 60% recorded once. Sequencing was carried out using blood. The TCR comes from a man between 60 and 75 years old in good health.

CDR3 loop: CSARGAAGANYEQYF. The CDR3 region has the DNA TGCAGTGCTAGAGGTGCGGCGGGAGCCAACTACGAGCAGTACTTC. The chain carries TRBV20-1 and TRBJ2-5, with TRBD2 matching over 7 bases. The J call is in doubt because the DNA end fits TRBJ2-7 better. Germline-derived CDR1 and CDR2 are DFQATT and SNEGSKA (reference sequence). This CDR3 has 15 amino acids.